This T cell receptor beta chain was sequenced during a study of control samples from healthy donors and cancer patients. The repertoire was sequenced with immunoSEQ multiplex PCR; TCRdb's copy has only in-frame clones and lacks some. The repertoire holds roughly 130,000 clones, with around 96% as singletons. The CDR3 runs to 14 residues. V lost 0 bases, J lost 6 bases, and 10 bases lay in between. Germline V gene sequence: CDR1 SGHTS, CDR2 YDEGEE. The sample comprised blood. V usage is TRBV5-8 and J usage is TRBJ2-1; no clear D. This TCR came from a man aged 25 to 40 in good health. This CDR3 is CASSLGISPNEQFF. The CDR3 nucleotides are TGTGCCAGCAGCTTGGGAATCAGTCCCAATGAGCAGTTCTTC. The complete variable domain, with remaining parts taken from reference TRBV5-8 and TRBJ2-1, reads EAGVTQSPTHLIKTRGQQATLRCSPISGHTSVYWYQQALGLGLQFLLWYDEGEERNRGNFPPRFSGRQFPNYSSELNVNALELEDSALYLCASSLGISPNEQFFGPGTRLTVL.